The clone carrying this T cell receptor (beta chain) was detected only a few times. The sample originates from a study of CD8+ T cells in alopecia areata. Across the whole study: Twice daily, treated patients received 5 to 10 mg of oral tofacitinib. Once tofacitinib had been taken for 6 to 18 months, 6 months off drug followed.

There are 18 residues in the CDR3. Germline CDR1 reads SEHNR; CDR2 reads FQNEAQ (reference sequence). Germline trimming cut 5 bases from V and 0 bases from J; bases unmatched to any gene: 13. Treatment noted: oral pan-JAK inhibitor, 5-10 mg twice daily. Sequencing used cDNA as its template, made by extracting RNA and reverse transcribing it. Libraries were prepared by immunoSEQ multiplex PCR; TCRdb keeps only in-frame clonotypes and omits some of them. The sample has roughly 200,000 clones; around 43% are singletons. The chain recombines TRBV7-9 with TRBJ2-3; 8 bases line up with TRBD2. The sequenced sample was CD4+ T cells sorted from blood, obtained at approximately week 36, from a patient treated with tofacitinib. The clonotype originates from a human donor with alopecia areata. Here the CDR3 reads CASSRTSGDLYSTDTQYF. CDR3 DNA: TGTGCCAGCAGCCGCACTAGCGGAGATCTTTATAGCACAGATACGCAGTATTTT.